The 24 T cell receptor beta chains in this list originate from one sample, sequenced in a study of T cells in Graves' hyperthyroidism and ophthalmopathy. The TCR beta CDR3 regions underwent amplification using RNA transcripts as the source. Initially, a first-round RT-PCR of the TCR CDR3 employed the HTBI primer set. TCRdb re-derived calls from the multiplex PCR reads in MiXCR, one entry per CDR3 protein. The sample consists of roughly 200,000 distinct CDR3 sequences, approximately 16% of them appearing once. Sequencing was done on a sample of blood. The source is a man aged 40-49 years with Graves' hyperthyroidism.

This clonotype was seen at least ten times. The V gene is TRBV7-2, the J gene TRBJ2-1; D is unresolved. Trimming removed 5 bases at V and 6 bases at J, with 20 bases between. Per the germline V gene, CDR1 is SGHTA and CDR2 is FQGNSA. This CDR3 contains 16 residues. CDR3 bases: TGTGCCAGCAGCCTAGGTGCAGCCCTCATAATCAATGAGCAGTTCTTC. It is translated as CASSLGAALIINEQFF.

In this sample, this clonotype turned up many times. The chain is built from TRBV12-3 or TRBV12-4 and TRBJ1-1, with TRBD1 as a possible D gene (5 bases). The CDR3 is 13 residues long. V gave up 6 bases and J gave up 5 bases, with 13 bases separating them. This CDR3 is CASSSTRGTEAFF. CDR3 nucleotides: TGTGCCAGCAGCTCAACGCGGGGGACTGAAGCTTTCTTT.

Points on this clonotype: Being one base from a much bigger clone, this may be a read error. The chain combines TRBV5-1 with TRBJ2-1, with TRBD2 matching 8 bases. The CDR3 runs 14 residues. Germline CDR1 is SGHRS and CDR2 is YFSETQ. J was trimmed by 14 bases and V by 7 bases; bases with no gene match: 17. The CDR3: CASAAPGGERRKFF. CDR3 nucleotide sequence: TGCGCCAGCGCGGCCCCGGGGGGGGAGCGGAGGAAGTTCTTC.

This clonotype was counted many times. The chain uses TRBV11-2 and TRBJ2-2; D assignment may be TRBD1 or TRBD2 (5 bases each). This CDR3 spans 14 amino acids. Between the trimmed V and J ends, which lost 3 bases and 6 bases, there was a span of 11 bases. Germline V CDR1 and CDR2: SGHAT, FQNNGV. The CDR3 reads CASSFFRDPGELFF. Here the CDR3 DNA reads TGTGCCAGCAGCTTTTTCAGGGACCCCGGGGAGCTGTTTTTT. Together with reference TRBV11-2 and TRBJ2-2, the CDR3 gives the full variable domain: EAGVAQSPRYKIIEKRQSVAFWCNPISGHATLYWYQQILGQGPKLLIQFQNNGVVDDSQLPKDRFSAERLKGVDSTLKIQPAKLEDSAVYLCASSFFRDPGELFFGEGSRLTVL.

This clonotype was counted only a few times. V is TRBV4-3 and J is TRBJ1-6; D perhaps matches TRBD1 (6 bases). The CDR3 has 16 residues. Deletions cut 1 base from V and 9 bases from J, with 16 bases between. Germline CDR1 reads LGHNA; CDR2 reads YSLEER. The CDR3 DNA is TGCGCCAGCAGCCAAGGGCGGGGGGCTCAAGCTTCACCCCTCCACTTT. This codes for CASSQGRGAQASPLHF.

V usage is TRBV2 and J usage is TRBJ2-1, with 8 bases identical to TRBD2. Germline CDR1 SNHLY, CDR2 FYNNEI. CDR3 length: 15 residues. V gave up 8 bases and J gave up 8 bases; unmatched junction bases: 14. CDR3 DNA: TGTGCCAGCTGTCGGTCGGCGGGGGGTGGGTATGAGCAGTTCTTC. This codes for CASCRSAGGGYEQFF. The variable domain in full, with the rest retrieved from reference TRBV2 and TRBJ2-1, is EPEVTQTPSHQVTQMGQEVILRCVPISNHLYFYWYRQILGQKVEFLVSFYNNEISEKSEIFDDQFSVERPDGSNFTLKIRSTKLEDSAMYFCASCRSAGGGYEQFFGPGTRLTVL.

This clonotype has ten or more counts. The J gene is TRBJ1-5, the V gene TRBV20-1; D may be TRBD1 (5 bases). V was cut by 7 bases and J by 6 bases, with 13 bases left in between. The germline CDR1 and CDR2 sequences are DFQATT and SNEGSKA (reference sequence). CDR3 length equals 12 residues. As DNA, the CDR3 is TGCAGTGTCTCAGGGTATGGTCAGCCCCAGCATTTT. Translated, it gives CSVSGYGQPQHF.

The table lists this clonotype with many counts. The J gene is TRBJ1-1, the V gene TRBV3-1; D remains unclear. The CDR3 extends over 14 amino acids. The V end lost 0 bases, the J end lost 4 bases, and 9 bases lay between the germline ends. Germline lookup yields CDR1 LGHDT and CDR2 YNNKEL (reference sequence). In nucleotides, the CDR3 is TGTGCCAGCAGCCAAGATTATCGGAGCACTGAAGCTTTCTTT. Translating it yields CASSQDYRSTEAFF.

This chain connects TRBV20-1 to TRBJ2-7, with TRBD2 identical over 13 bases. After removal of 6 bases from V and 4 bases from J, the junction contained 6 bases not matched to a gene. The CDR3 sequence is 14 residues long. Germline V CDR1 and CDR2: DFQATT, SNEGSKA (reference sequence). The chain's CDR3 is CSAILAGGPYEQYF. Here the CDR3 DNA reads TGCAGTGCAATACTAGCGGGGGGGCCTTACGAGCAGTACTTC.

This clonotype was detected many times. V and J are TRBV11-1 and TRBJ2-5, with TRBD2 identical over 11 bases. The germline V gene has CDR1 SGHAT and CDR2 FQDESV (reference sequence). The CDR3 has 17 residues. J gave up 5 bases and V 3 bases, and 11 bases lay outside the gene matches. CDR3 nucleotide sequence: TGTGCCAGCAGCTTCACTAGCGGGGGTACACCGTCGGAGACCCAGTACTTC. It yields the protein CASSFTSGGTPSETQYF.

This clonotype was found many times. V and J are TRBV6-2 or TRBV6-3 and TRBJ2-7; the D call may be TRBD1 or TRBD2 (5 bases each). The CDR3 has 15 residues. Looked up from germline, CDR1 is MNHEY and CDR2 is SVGEGT. Trimming took off 4 bases at V and 3 bases at J, with 16 bases between the two ends. In DNA form, the CDR3 reads TGTGCCAGCAGTTCGGTCGGCAGGGACGACTACGAGCAGTACTTC. As protein: CASSSVGRDDYEQYF.

As concerns this clonotype: A much larger clone differs from this one at a single base, so this may be a read error. This rearrangement joins TRBV27 to TRBJ1-5, with a possible D match to TRBD1 (6 bases). The CDR3 loop spans 15 amino acids. From germline, CDR1 is MNHEY and CDR2 SMNVEV (reference sequence). Between the trimmed V and J ends, which lost 6 bases and 5 bases, there was a span of 17 bases. This CDR3 reads CASSKNREGDQPQHF. The CDR3 DNA follows: TGTGCCAGCAGCAAAAACAGGGAGGGCGATCAGCCCCAGCATTTT.

In this sample, this clonotype turned up a few times. V and J are TRBV7-2 and TRBJ1-5; D not certain. Trimming left V 3 bases short and J 4 bases short, with 7 bases between. The germline V gene encodes CDR1 SGHTA and CDR2 FQGNSA. This CDR3 has 13 amino acids. CDR3 sequence reads: CASSFLVNQPQHF. The DNA of the CDR3 is TGTGCCAGCAGCTTTTTGGTGAATCAGCCCCAGCATTTT.

This clonotype showed up many times. The rearrangement joins TRBV18 to TRBJ1-1; D is unclear. Per germline, CDR1 KGHSH and CDR2 LQKENI. Trimming cost V 0 bases and J 4 bases, with 6 bases left between them. CDR3 length: 13 residues. The CDR3 spells CASSPPVITEAFF. CDR3 coding DNA: TGTGCCAGCTCACCACCCGTCATCACTGAAGCTTTCTTT. Combining the CDR3 with reference TRBV18 and TRBJ1-1 gives the whole variable domain NAGVMQNPRHLVRRRGQEARLRCSPMKGHSHVYWYRQLPEEGLKFMVYLQKENIIDESGMPKERFSAEFPKEGPSILRIQQVVRGDSAAYFCASSPPVITEAFFGQGTRLTVV.

This clonotype was counted many times. The rearrangement links TRBV5-1 to TRBJ2-7, with TRBD1 matching 8 bases. This CDR3 has 14 amino acids. Germline CDR1 SGHRS, CDR2 YFSETQ. V lost 5 bases and J lost 5; bases outside the gene matches: 9. Here the CDR3 reads CASSSGRQGHEQYF. For the CDR3, the DNA is TGCGCCAGCAGTTCGGGACGACAGGGGCACGAGCAGTACTTC.

This clonotype was seen many times. The V call is TRBV12-3 or TRBV12-4, the J call TRBJ2-7; a weak D match, TRBD1 (5 bases). The CDR3 consists of 15 residues. The germline V and J ends were trimmed by 0 bases and 2 bases, with 11 bases remaining between them. The CDR3 DNA reads as TGTGCCAGCAGTTTAGCGCCAGGGTTAACCTACGAGCAGTACTTC. The encoded protein is CASSLAPGLTYEQYF.

This clonotype was detected ten times or more. The rearrangement uses TRBV18 and TRBJ1-2; 7 nucleotides match TRBD1. Germline assignment: CDR1 KGHSH and CDR2 LQKENI. The CDR3 totals 15 residues. Trimming took 2 bases from V and 8 from J; bases not matched to a gene: 11. CDR3 sequence reads: CASSPTSDRDSGYTF. The CDR3 coding sequence is TGTGCCAGCTCACCAACGAGTGACAGGGATAGCGGCTACACCTTC.

Details on this clonotype: Germline and junction disagree at one end, which may indicate a read error. The chain uses TRBV28 and TRBJ1-4; possible D gene TRBD1, 5 bases. The CDR3 contains 14 residues. The germline V gene has CDR1 MDHEN and CDR2 SYDVKM. CDR3 loop: CASSLTDSNEELFF. The CDR3 coding sequence is TGTGCCAGCAGTTTGACAGATTCTAATGAAGAACTGTTTTTT.

V gene TRBV7-2 combines with J gene TRBJ2-3, with D tentatively TRBD2 (6 bases). The CDR3 spans 14 residues. Per germline, CDR1 SGHTA and CDR2 FQGNSA. Trimming pared 1 base from V and 2 bases from J, leaving 7 bases between. The CDR3 spells CASSLGLDTDTQYF. DNA for the CDR3: TGTGCCAGCAGCTTAGGACTAGACACAGATACGCAGTATTTT. Full variable domain (rest looked up from reference TRBV7-2 and TRBJ2-3): GAGVSQSPSNKVTEKGKDVELRCDPISGHTALYWYRQSLGQGLEFLIYFQGNSAPDKSGLPSDRFSAERTGGSVSTLTIQRTQQEDSAVYLCASSLGLDTDTQYFGPGTRLTVL.

This clonotype was seen many times. CDR3 sequence reads: CASEAGTRTDTQYF. Written as DNA, the CDR3 is TGTGCCAGCGAAGCGGGGACCCGCACAGATACGCAGTATTTT. The chain links TRBV3-1 to TRBJ2-3; the match to TRBD2 covers 7 bases. The germline gives CDR1 LGHDT, CDR2 YNNKEL (reference sequence). The V gene end was trimmed by 8 bases and the J gene end by 1 base; junction bases not matched to a gene: 6. The CDR3 consists of 14 residues.

This clonotype was seen at least ten times. The rearrangement joins TRBV28 to TRBJ1-1; 9 nucleotides match TRBD1. CDR1 is MDHEN, CDR2 SYDVKM, per germline. The CDR3 has 16 residues. V shed 5 bases and J 3 bases; nucleotides not matched to a gene: 10. CDR3 in amino acids: CASSLTGGLSDTEAFF. CDR3 coding DNA: TGTGCCAGCAGTCTAACAGGGGGCCTGAGTGACACTGAAGCTTTCTTT.

The chain couples TRBV7-2 to TRBJ2-5, with 9 bases fitting TRBD2. V shed 1 base, J shed 1 base, and the junction held 4 bases outside the gene matches. Germline V gives CDR1 SGHTA, CDR2 FQGNSA. The CDR3 is 16 residues long. The CDR3 region has the DNA TGTGCCAGCAGCTTAGGGGTTAGCGGGGGCCAAGAGACCCAGTACTTC. Protein sequence: CASSLGVSGGQETQYF.

This clonotype was detected ten times or more. The CDR3 nucleotides read TGCAGTGCCAACGGACTAGCGGGGATTTTGGGACAAGAGACCCAGTACTTC. It yields the protein CSANGLAGILGQETQYF. The chain links TRBV20-1 to TRBJ2-5, with 12 bases that match TRBD2. The length of the CDR3 is 17 residues. J was trimmed by 2 bases and V by 6 bases; bases with no gene match: 13. Germline V gives CDR1 DFQATT, CDR2 SNEGSKA (reference sequence).

Ten or more counts support this clonotype. This chain joins TRBV28 and TRBJ2-7, with 8 bases that match TRBD1. The germline V gene encodes CDR1 MDHEN and CDR2 SYDVKM. The CDR3 has 13 residues. V gave up 3 bases and J gave up 9 bases; unmatched junction bases: 7. In DNA, the CDR3 is TGTGCCAGCAGTTTTCTGACAGGGGCTGTGCAGTACTTC. Translated: CASSFLTGAVQYF.